These T cell receptor beta chains were read from a single sample in a study of blood T cell repertoires in COVID-19. Generated by immunoSEQ multiplex PCR, the TCRdb table keeps only in-frame clones and is missing some. The repertoire holds about 77,000 clones, with more than 80% as singletons. The sequenced sample consisted of peripheral blood. These receptor sequences come from a woman aged 70-85 years with acute or convalescent COVID-19. Each CDR3 is given with its conserved first and last residue. The order of the fields is D gene, clone size, J gene, V gene, CDR3 DNA, CDR3 protein. D genes are given only for firm matches. Clone size is given for some rows only: seen once, a few or many times, or a class if the clone is expanded.

TRBD1 . TRBJ2-4 TRBV7-8 TGTGCCAGCAGCTTATATCCCCCCGGGACAGCGACCAAAAACATTCAGTACTTC CASSLYPPGTATKNIQYF
TRBD1 . TRBJ1-1 TRBV5-3 TGTGCCAGAAGCACGAAAAAGACAGGGAGCAATGAAGCTTTCTTT CARSTKKTGSNEAFF
. . TRBJ1-3 TRBV11-2 TGTGCCAGCAGCTTGGGGGGCTCTGGAAACACCATATATTTT CASSLGGSGNTIYF
. . TRBJ1-6 TRBV5-6 TGTGCCAGCAGCTCGCGGGGCAGGGAGTTCGGGAATTCACCCCTCCACTTT CASSSRGREFGNSPLHF
. few TRBJ1-5 TRBV7-6 TGTGCCAGCAGTATAGGGCAGGGAAGCAATCAGCCCCAGCATTTT CASSIGQGSNQPQHF
. . TRBJ2-6 TRBV11-3 TGTGCCAGCAGCTCACGCGCTGGGGCCAACGTCCTGACTTTC CASSSRAGANVLTF
. . TRBJ2-5 TRBV11-2 TGTGCCAGCAGCTTACCCGGGACCCAGTACTTC CASSLPGTQYF
. . TRBJ1-1 TRBV19 TGTGCCAGTAGTGCGCGGGACCCCCGATATGAAGCTTTCTTT CASSARDPRYEAFF
. . TRBJ1-4 TRBV28 TGTGCCAGCAGTTTACGTCAGGGTCATGAAAAACTGTTTTTT CASSLRQGHEKLFF
. . TRBJ2-3 TRBV4-2 TGTGCCAGCAGCCAAGAGGAGGGGGGGTTCACAGATACGCAGTATTTT CASSQEEGGFTDTQYF
TRBD1 . TRBJ1-2 TRBV4-1 TGCGCCAGCAGCCAAGACAGGGGGCTGAGCTATGGCTACACCTTC CASSQDRGLSYGYTF
TRBD1 . TRBJ2-7 TRBV5-4 TGTGCCAGCAGCTTAGGGGGCCCGTACGAGCAGTACTTC CASSLGGPYEQYF
TRBD1 . TRBJ1-2 TRBV29-1 TGCAGCGTTGAAAGTCAGGGGGATGGCTACACCTTC CSVESQGDGYTF
TRBD1 . TRBJ1-2 TRBV6-5 TGTGCCAGCACACCAGGGCAGGGGGTTCATGGCTACACCTTC CASTPGQGVHGYTF
. . TRBJ1-1 TRBV6-5 TGTGCCAGCAGTTACTCGGGGAGGATGAACACTGAAGCTTTCTTT CASSYSGRMNTEAFF
. . TRBJ1-6 TRBV5-1 TGCGCCAGCAGGAGGGAGAATTCACCCCTCCACTTT CASRRENSPLHF
. few TRBJ1-6 TRBV4-3 TGCGCCAGCAGCAGGGAGTACTATAATTCACCCCTCCACTTT CASSREYYNSPLHF
TRBD1 . TRBJ1-6 TRBV24-1 TGTGCCACCAGTTTAGGGGGCAACTCACCCCTCCACTTT CATSLGGNSPLHF
. . TRBJ2-1 TRBV9 TGTGCCAGCAGCCCAATGGGCTTATGGCCGAACACTGAGCAGTTCTTC CASSPMGLWPNTEQFF
. . TRBJ1-2 TRBV13 TGTGCCAGCAGCCTGCATGAGGGCTATGGCTACACCTTC CASSLHEGYGYTF
. . TRBJ1-4 TRBV27 TGTGCCAGCAGTGCACTAGGGGGGGGTGAAAAACTGTTTTTT CASSALGGGEKLFF
TRBD1 . TRBJ1-1 TRBV5-6 TGTGCCAGCAGCCAGGACAGGGGTAACAGGGGCTTCTTT CASSQDRGNRGFF
TRBD1 . TRBJ2-3 TRBV27 TGTGCCAGCAGTTCGTGGACAGGAGGCGCAGATACGCAGTATTTT CASSSWTGGADTQYF
TRBD1 few TRBJ2-1 TRBV6-2/TRBV6-3 TGTGCCAGCAGTACCACCGGGACAGGGAAAAATGAGCAGTTCTTC CASSTTGTGKNEQFF
. . TRBJ2-5 TRBV7-9 TGTGCCAGCAGCCAATCGGGACTTGTTTGGGAGACCCAGTACTTC CASSQSGLVWETQYF
. once TRBJ2-5 TRBV3-1/TRBV3-2 TGTGCCAGCAGCCTGGGGCTGACCCAGTACTTC CASSLGLTQYF
TRBD1 . TRBJ2-5 TRBV5-1 TGCGCCAGCAGCACTACAGGGGCCCGGAGACAAGAGACCCAGTACTTC CASSTTGARRQETQYF
. . TRBJ2-1 TRBV7-2 TGTGCCAGCAGCTTAGTCACTATCCTTGAACTGGGCTCCTACAATGAGCAGTTCTTC CASSLVTILELGSYNEQFF
TRBD1 . TRBJ2-2 TRBV19 TGTGCCAGTAGTCCCGGGACAGGGGGAAGCGGGGAGCTGTTTTTT CASSPGTGGSGELFF
. . TRBJ1-1 TRBV4-3 TGCGCCAGCAGCCAAGATCGGTGGAACACTGAAGCTTTCTTT CASSQDRWNTEAFF
. . TRBJ2-7 TRBV4-1 TGCGCCAGCAGGAGGCAGACGGGGGACCGAGAGCAGTACTTC CASRRQTGDREQYF
. once TRBJ2-2 TRBV7-7 TGTGCCAGCAGCCTACCGGGGGTCCCCGGGGAGCTGTTTTTT CASSLPGVPGELFF
. . TRBJ1-4 TRBV3-1/TRBV3-2 TGTGCCAGCAGCCAAGGGTCGGGAAGAGAAAAACTGTTTTTT CASSQGSGREKLFF
. once TRBJ2-1 TRBV7-3 TGTGCCAGCGCCAGGTCGGCCCGGTCCGGGGTCACCACCTACAATGAGCAGTTCTTC CASARSARSGVTTYNEQFF
. . TRBJ1-4 TRBV7-9 TGTGCCAGCAGCTTAGGAATTATGGCCCGGGGTGAAAAACTGTTTTTT CASSLGIMARGEKLFF
. . TRBJ1-1 TRBV5-4 TGTGCCAGCAGCTTGGACAGCCCCACTGAAGCTTTCTTT CASSLDSPTEAFF
TRBD1 few TRBJ1-3 TRBV6-2/TRBV6-3 TGTGCCAGCAGTGACGCGACAGGGGCCGCTGGGAACACCATATATTTT CASSDATGAAGNTIYF
. . TRBJ1-1 TRBV7-9 TGTGCCAGCACCCTAGCGGGCGTGCAGAACACTGAAGCTTTCTTT CASTLAGVQNTEAFF
TRBD2 . TRBJ2-2 TRBV13 TGTGCCAGCAGCTCCCGACTAGCGGGGGTGGCCGGGGAGCTGTTTTTT CASSSRLAGVAGELFF
. . TRBJ1-1 TRBV5-1 TGCGCCAGCTTTTCCGGTCCGGGGGACCACCTTGAAGCTTTCTTT CASFSGPGDHLEAFF
. . TRBJ1-2 TRBV27 TGTGCCAGCAGTGTAGACAGGAGACCTAACTATGGCTACACCTTC CASSVDRRPNYGYTF
. . TRBJ1-2 TRBV18 TGTGCCAGCTCACCACCGTCGGCAGAAGGGAGCTATGGCTACACCTTC CASSPPSAEGSYGYTF
. . TRBJ2-2 TRBV19 TGTGCCAGTAGTAAAGGACAGCGTAACACCGGGGAGCTGTTTTTT CASSKGQRNTGELFF
. . TRBJ2-3 TRBV5-1 TGCGCCAGCAGCACAGGGCATAGCACAGATACGCAGTATTTT CASSTGHSTDTQYF